This is a list of T cell receptor beta chains from one sample in a study of shared clonotypes between healthy human individuals. Sequencing was performed with immunoSEQ multiplex PCR; in TCRdb, only in-frame clones are kept and a portion is missing. The sample lists approximately 2,000,000 clones, 80% to 95% occurring once. The sequencing sample was made of naive CD4+ T cells from PBMCs. These receptors originate from a man aged 18 to 29 in good health. Some clones in this sample may be carry-over from other donors' samples. Both conserved end residues are trimmed from each CDR3. The size field is filled for only some rows; it gives once, few, many or a size class.

j_gene: TRBJ2-7; v_gene: TRBV28; abundance: NA; CDR3aa: ASSLFRTRKFYEQY
j_gene: TRBJ2-1; v_gene: TRBV6-6; abundance: NA; CDR3aa: ASADGTTYNEQF
j_gene: TRBJ2-2; v_gene: TRBV27; abundance: NA; CDR3aa: ASSLGTGELF
j_gene: TRBJ2-1; v_gene: TRBV4-1; abundance: NA; CDR3aa: ASSLTGLAPSQSSYNEQF
j_gene: TRBJ2-1; v_gene: TRBV7-9; abundance: NA; CDR3aa: ASSLIRTSGYNEQF
j_gene: TRBJ1-6; v_gene: TRBV6-5; abundance: NA; CDR3aa: ASSRPSSPLH
j_gene: TRBJ2-3; v_gene: TRBV7-2; abundance: NA; CDR3aa: ASRAGHTYSTDTQY
j_gene: TRBJ1-2; v_gene: TRBV15; abundance: NA; CDR3aa: ATSRGKLTGGYNYGYT
j_gene: TRBJ1-4; v_gene: TRBV2; abundance: NA; CDR3aa: ASSPRGARNEKLF
j_gene: TRBJ2-2; v_gene: TRBV9; abundance: once; CDR3aa: ASSVETSGQNTGELF
j_gene: TRBJ2-7; v_gene: TRBV19; abundance: NA; CDR3aa: ASSLDSGRLYEQY
j_gene: TRBJ2-1; v_gene: TRBV7-2; abundance: NA; CDR3aa: ASSAKTGGDEQF
j_gene: TRBJ2-5; v_gene: TRBV5-1; abundance: once; CDR3aa: ASSRGAGASGYQETQY
j_gene: TRBJ1-4; v_gene: TRBV5-1; abundance: few; CDR3aa: ASSQMFAGSNEKLF
j_gene: TRBJ1-2; v_gene: TRBV5-1; abundance: NA; CDR3aa: ASSSLAYGVANYGYT
j_gene: TRBJ2-5; v_gene: TRBV5-1; abundance: once; CDR3aa: ASSVGGVTQY
j_gene: TRBJ2-3; v_gene: TRBV9; abundance: NA; CDR3aa: ASSLRGDTGADTQY
j_gene: TRBJ2-1; v_gene: TRBV5-1; abundance: NA; CDR3aa: ASSTGGTSGSRFNEQF
j_gene: TRBJ1-4; v_gene: TRBV9; abundance: NA; CDR3aa: ASSAGQGGEKLF
j_gene: TRBJ1-1; v_gene: TRBV7-3; abundance: NA; CDR3aa: ASSSTGGNTEAF
j_gene: TRBJ1-5; v_gene: TRBV6-4; abundance: NA; CDR3aa: ASSEQHSNQPQH
j_gene: TRBJ2-5; v_gene: TRBV27; abundance: NA; CDR3aa: ASSLRLAGGQEY
j_gene: TRBJ2-1; v_gene: TRBV6-1; abundance: NA; CDR3aa: ASTSGTSREWEQF